Described below is a single TCR beta chain sequence and its context. The data belong to a study of blood T cell repertoires in COVID-19. Clones were sequenced by immunoSEQ multiplex PCR, and TCRdb holds only the in-frame ones, with some missing. Among over 450,000 clones listed, 89% were seen once. V lost 5 bases and J lost 4; bases outside the gene matches: 6. The CDR3 contains 14 residues. Per the germline V gene, CDR1 is SGHVS and CDR2 is FQNEAQ. Sequencing used peripheral blood. This chain uses TRBV7-8 with TRBJ1-2; 8 nucleotides agree with TRBD1. This sequence was found in a man aged 18 to 30 with COVID-19, enrolled during active disease. The CDR3 region has the DNA TGTGCCAGCAGCCGACAGGGGCACAGCTATGGCTACACCTTC. This sequence encodes CASSRQGHSYGYTF. Supplemented by reference TRBV7-8 and TRBJ1-2, the full variable domain reads GAGVSQSPRYKVAKRGQDVALRCDPISGHVSLFWYQQALGQGPEFLTYFQNEAQLDKSGLPSDRFFAERPEGSVSTLKIQRTQQEDSAVYLCASSRQGHSYGYTFGSGTRLTVV.